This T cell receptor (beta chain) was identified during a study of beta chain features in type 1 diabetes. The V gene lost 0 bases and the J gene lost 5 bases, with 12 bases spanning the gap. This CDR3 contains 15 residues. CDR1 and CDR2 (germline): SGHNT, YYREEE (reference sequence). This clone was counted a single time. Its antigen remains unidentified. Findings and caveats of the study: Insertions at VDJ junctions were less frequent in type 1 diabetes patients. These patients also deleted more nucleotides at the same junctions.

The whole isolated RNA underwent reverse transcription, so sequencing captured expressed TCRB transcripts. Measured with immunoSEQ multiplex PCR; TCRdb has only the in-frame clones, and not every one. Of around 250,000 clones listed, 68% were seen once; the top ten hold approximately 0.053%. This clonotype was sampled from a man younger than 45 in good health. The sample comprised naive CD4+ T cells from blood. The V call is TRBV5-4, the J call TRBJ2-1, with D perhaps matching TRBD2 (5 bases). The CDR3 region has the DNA TGTGCCAGCAGCTTGGACGCGCGGACTGACAATGAGCAGTTCTTC. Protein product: CASSLDARTDNEQFF. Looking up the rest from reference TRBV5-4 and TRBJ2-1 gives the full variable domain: ETGVTQSPTHLIKTRGQQVTLRCSSQSGHNTVSWYQQALGQGPQFIFQYYREEENGRGNFPPRFSGLQFPNYSSELNVNALELDDSALYLCASSLDARTDNEQFFGPGTRLTVL.